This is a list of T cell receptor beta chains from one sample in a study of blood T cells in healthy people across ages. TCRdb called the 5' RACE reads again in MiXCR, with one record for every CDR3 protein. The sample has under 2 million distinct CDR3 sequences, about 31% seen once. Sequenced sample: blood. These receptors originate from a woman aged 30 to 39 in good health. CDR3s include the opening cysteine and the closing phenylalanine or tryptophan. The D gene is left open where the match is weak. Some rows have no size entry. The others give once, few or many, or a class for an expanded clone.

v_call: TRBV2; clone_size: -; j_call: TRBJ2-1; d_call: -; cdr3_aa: CASSDGHWAYNEQFF; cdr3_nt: TGTGCCAGCAGTGACGGGCACTGGGCCTACAATGAGCAGTTCTTC
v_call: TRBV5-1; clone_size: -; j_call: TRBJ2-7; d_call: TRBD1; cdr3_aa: CASSFRTGGYYEQYF; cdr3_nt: TGCGCCAGCAGCTTCCGGACAGGTGGATACTACGAGCAGTACTTC
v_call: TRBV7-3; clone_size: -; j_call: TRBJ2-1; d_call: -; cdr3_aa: CASSLSPYRRVYNERFF; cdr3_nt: TGTGCCAGCAGCTTAAGCCCCTACCGACGGGTCTACAATGAGCGGTTCTTC
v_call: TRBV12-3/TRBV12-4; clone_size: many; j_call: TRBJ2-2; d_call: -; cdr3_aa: CASSSDRNTGELFF; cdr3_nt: TGTGCCAGCAGTTCGGACAGAAACACCGGGGAGCTGTTTTTT
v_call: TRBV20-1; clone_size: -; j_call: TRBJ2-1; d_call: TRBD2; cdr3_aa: CSAPLARREQNEQFF; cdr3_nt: TGCAGTGCACCATTAGCAAGGCGGGAGCAGAATGAGCAGTTCTTC
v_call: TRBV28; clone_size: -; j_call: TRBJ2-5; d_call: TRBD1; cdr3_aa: CASSYQTGGTQETQYF; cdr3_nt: TGTGCCAGCAGTTACCAGACAGGGGGGACGCAAGAGACCCAGTACTTC
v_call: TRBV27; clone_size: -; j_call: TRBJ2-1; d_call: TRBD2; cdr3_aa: CTSSPSAAGGYNEQFF; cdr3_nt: TGTACCAGCAGTCCCTCTGCAGCGGGGGGTTACAATGAGCAGTTCTTC
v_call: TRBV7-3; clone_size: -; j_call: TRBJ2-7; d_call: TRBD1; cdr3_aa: CASSLTGGLTRGSYEQYF; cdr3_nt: TGTGCCAGCAGCTTAACAGGGGGCCTGACAAGGGGCTCCTACGAGCAGTACTTC
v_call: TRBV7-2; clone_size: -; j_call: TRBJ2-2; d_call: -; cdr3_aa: CASSPSNRAGELFF; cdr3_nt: TGTGCCAGCAGCCCTTCCAATAGGGCCGGGGAGCTGTTTTTT
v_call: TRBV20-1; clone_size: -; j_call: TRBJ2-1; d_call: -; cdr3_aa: CSAPRPSGTQFF; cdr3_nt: TGCAGTGCCCCTCGGCCCTCGGGGACCCAGTTCTTC
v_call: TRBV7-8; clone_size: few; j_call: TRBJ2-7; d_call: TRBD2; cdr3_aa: CASSQGLAGVFEYEQYF; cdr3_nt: TGTGCCAGCAGCCAGGGACTAGCGGGAGTCTTTGAGTACGAGCAGTACTTC
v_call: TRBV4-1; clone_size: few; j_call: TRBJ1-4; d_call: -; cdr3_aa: CASRGGGNEKLFF; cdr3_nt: TGCGCCAGTAGGGGCGGGGGGAATGAAAAACTGTTTTTT
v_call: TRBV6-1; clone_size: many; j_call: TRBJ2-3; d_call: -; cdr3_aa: CASEGGTDTQYF; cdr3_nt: TGTGCCAGCGAAGGCGGCACAGATACGCAGTATTTT
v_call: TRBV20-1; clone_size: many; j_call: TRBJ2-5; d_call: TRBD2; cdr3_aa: CSAPRRLAGQETQYF; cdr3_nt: TGCAGTGCTCCAAGGCGGCTAGCGGGCCAAGAGACCCAGTACTTC
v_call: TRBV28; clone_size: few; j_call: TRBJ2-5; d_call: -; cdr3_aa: CASRHTGTGDLGEQYF; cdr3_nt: TGTGCCAGCAGGCACACCGGGACGGGAGACCTCGGGGAGCAGTACTTC
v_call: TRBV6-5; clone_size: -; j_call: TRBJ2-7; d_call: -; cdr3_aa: CASTGDSSYEQYF; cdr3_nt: TGTGCCAGCACGGGAGACAGCTCCTACGAGCAGTACTTC
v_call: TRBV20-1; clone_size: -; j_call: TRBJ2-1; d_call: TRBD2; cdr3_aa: CSARVPRGRAINEQFF; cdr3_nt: TGCAGTGCTAGAGTGCCCCGCGGGAGGGCCATCAATGAGCAGTTCTTC
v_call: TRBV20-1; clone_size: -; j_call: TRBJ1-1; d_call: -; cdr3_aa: CRATGGNTEAFF; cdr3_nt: TGCAGGGCGACCGGGGGGAACACTGAAGCTTTCTTT
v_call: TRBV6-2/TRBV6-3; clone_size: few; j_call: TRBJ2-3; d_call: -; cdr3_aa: CASSNLGGDYTDTQYF; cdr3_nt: TGTGCCAGCAGTAATCTAGGAGGAGACTACACAGATACGCAGTATTTT
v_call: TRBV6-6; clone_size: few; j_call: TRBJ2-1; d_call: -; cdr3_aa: CASRLTDTGSYNEQFF; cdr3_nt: TGTGCCAGCAGGCTAACCGACACAGGCTCCTACAATGAGCAGTTCTTC
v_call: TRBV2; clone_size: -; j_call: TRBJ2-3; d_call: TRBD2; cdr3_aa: CASRERLAGRDTQYF; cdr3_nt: TGTGCCAGCAGGGAACGACTAGCGGGAAGAGATACGCAGTATTTT
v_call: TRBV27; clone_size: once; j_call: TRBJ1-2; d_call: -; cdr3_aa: CASEAFYGYTF; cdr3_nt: TGTGCCTCTGAGGCGTTCTATGGCTACACCTTC
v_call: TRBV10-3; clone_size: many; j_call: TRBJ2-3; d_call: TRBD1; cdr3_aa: CAISEAPTGSSTDTQYF; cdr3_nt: TGTGCCATCAGTGAGGCACCGACAGGGTCTAGCACAGATACGCAGTATTTT
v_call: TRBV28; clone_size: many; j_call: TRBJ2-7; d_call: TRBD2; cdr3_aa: CASSRRTSGSYEQYF; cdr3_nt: TGTGCCAGCAGTAGGCGGACTAGCGGATCCTACGAGCAGTACTTC
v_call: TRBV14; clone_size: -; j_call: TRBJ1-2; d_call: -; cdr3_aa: CASSQEYSISRGYTF; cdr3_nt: TGTGCCAGCAGCCAAGAATACAGTATAAGTCGTGGCTACACCTTC
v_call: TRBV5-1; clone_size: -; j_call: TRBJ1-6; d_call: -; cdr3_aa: CASSLVPSDSPLHF; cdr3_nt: TGCGCCAGCAGCTTGGTACCTAGCGATTCACCCCTCCACTTT
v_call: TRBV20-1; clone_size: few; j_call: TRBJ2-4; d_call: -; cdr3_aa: CSASGHRTKNIQYF; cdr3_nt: TGCAGTGCTAGCGGACACCGAACCAAAAACATTCAGTACTTC
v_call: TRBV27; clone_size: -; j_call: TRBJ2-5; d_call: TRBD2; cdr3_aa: CARIPCLKRERKTQYF; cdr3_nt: TGTGCCAGGATTCCCTGTCTCAAGCGGGAGAGGAAGACCCAGTACTTC
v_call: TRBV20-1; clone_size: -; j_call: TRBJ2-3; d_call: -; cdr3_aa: CSARRIQVTQYF; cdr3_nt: TGCAGTGCTCGGAGAATTCAGGTTACGCAGTATTTT
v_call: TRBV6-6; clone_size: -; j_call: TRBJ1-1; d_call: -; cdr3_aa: CASSLWQYENTEAFF; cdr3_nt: TGTGCCAGCAGTTTGTGGCAGTATGAGAACACTGAAGCTTTCTTT
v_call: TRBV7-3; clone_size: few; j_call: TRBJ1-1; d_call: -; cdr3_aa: CASSGTGLNTEAFF; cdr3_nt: TGTGCCAGCAGCGGGACGGGGTTAAACACTGAAGCTTTCTTT
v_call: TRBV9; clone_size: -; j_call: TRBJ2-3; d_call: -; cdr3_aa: CASSASGLRSTDTQYF; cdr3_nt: TGTGCCAGCAGCGCCTCGGGACTCCGGAGCACAGATACGCAGTATTTT
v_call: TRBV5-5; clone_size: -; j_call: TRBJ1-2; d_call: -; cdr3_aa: CASSLEASSLIYGYTF; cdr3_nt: TGTGCCAGCAGCTTGGAGGCCTCTTCACTTATCTATGGCTACACCTTC
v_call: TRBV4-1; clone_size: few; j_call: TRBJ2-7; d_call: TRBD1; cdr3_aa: CASSGGNRGSYEQYF; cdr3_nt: TGCGCCAGCAGCGGCGGCAACAGGGGGTCCTACGAGCAGTACTTC
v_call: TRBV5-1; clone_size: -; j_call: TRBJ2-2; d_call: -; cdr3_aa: CASRFHTGELFF; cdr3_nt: TGCGCCAGCAGATTCCACACCGGGGAGCTGTTTTTT
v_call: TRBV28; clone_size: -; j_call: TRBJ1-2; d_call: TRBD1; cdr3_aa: CASRPIRGRNYGYTF; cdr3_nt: TGTGCCAGCAGACCTATCAGGGGGAGGAACTATGGCTACACCTTC
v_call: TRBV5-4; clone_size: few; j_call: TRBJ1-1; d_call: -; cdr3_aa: CASSLAGAENTEAFF; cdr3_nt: TGTGCCAGCAGCTTGGCTGGCGCCGAGAACACTGAAGCTTTCTTT
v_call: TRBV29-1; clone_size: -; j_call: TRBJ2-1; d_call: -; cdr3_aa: CSSSLSRNEQFF; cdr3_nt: TGCAGCTCAAGCCTGTCTCGCAATGAGCAGTTCTTC
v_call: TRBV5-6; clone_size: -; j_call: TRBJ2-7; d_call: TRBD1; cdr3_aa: CASSVRGQGAGEQYF; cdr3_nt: TGCGCCAGCAGCGTAAGGGGACAGGGGGCTGGGGAGCAGTACTTC
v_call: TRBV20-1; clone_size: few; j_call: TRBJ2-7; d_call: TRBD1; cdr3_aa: CSAIGGQGADEQYF; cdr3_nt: TGCAGTGCCATCGGGGGACAGGGGGCCGACGAGCAGTACTTC
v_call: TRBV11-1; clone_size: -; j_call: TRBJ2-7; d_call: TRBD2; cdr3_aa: CASSLTVSGLAGYEQYF; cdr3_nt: TGTGCCAGCAGCCTAACTGTCTCGGGACTAGCCGGATACGAGCAGTACTTC
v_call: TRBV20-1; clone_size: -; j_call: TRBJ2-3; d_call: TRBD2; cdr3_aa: CSARDAGGPGDTQYF; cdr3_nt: TGCAGTGCTAGAGACGCGGGGGGCCCAGGAGATACGCAGTATTTT
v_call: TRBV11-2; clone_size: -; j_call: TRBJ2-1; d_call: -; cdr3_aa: CASSPEGFLEQFF; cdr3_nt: TGTGCCAGCAGCCCGGAGGGATTTTTAGAGCAGTTCTTC
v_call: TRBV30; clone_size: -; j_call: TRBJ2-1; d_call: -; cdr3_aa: CAWNRGTENNEQFF; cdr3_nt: TGTGCCTGGAACCGCGGGACGGAGAACAATGAGCAGTTCTTC
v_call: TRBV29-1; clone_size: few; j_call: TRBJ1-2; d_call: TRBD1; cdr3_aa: CNVGTGGANYGYTF; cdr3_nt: TGCAACGTGGGAACAGGGGGCGCAAACTATGGCTACACCTTC